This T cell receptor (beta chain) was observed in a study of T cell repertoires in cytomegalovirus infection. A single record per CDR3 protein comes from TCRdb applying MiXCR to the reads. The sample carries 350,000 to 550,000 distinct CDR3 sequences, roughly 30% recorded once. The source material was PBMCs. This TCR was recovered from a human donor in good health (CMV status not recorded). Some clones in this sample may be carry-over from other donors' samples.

This CDR3 reads CASSQVPEGYSGNTIYF. The CDR3 region has the DNA TGCGCCAGCAGCCAAGTCCCCGAGGGATACTCTGGAAACACCATATATTTT. V gene TRBV4-1 combines with J gene TRBJ1-3; D not certain. The CDR3 is 17 amino acids. Trimming cost V 1 base and J 0 bases, with 13 bases left between them. Per the germline V gene, CDR1 is MGHRA and CDR2 is YSYEKL.